This T cell receptor (beta chain) was recorded in a study of blood T cell repertoires in COVID-19. Sequencing was performed with immunoSEQ multiplex PCR; in TCRdb, only in-frame clones are kept and a portion is missing. The table has 150,000 to 200,000 clones, 86% seen once; the top ten hold roughly 9.7%. The germline V gene has CDR1 SEHNR and CDR2 FQNEAQ (reference sequence). The V and J ends lost 7 bases and 8 bases, in that order; junction bases with no gene match: 13. The CDR3 consists of 14 residues. J is TRBJ1-2 and V is TRBV7-9, with 7 bases identical to TRBD1. The receptor comes from a woman aged 55-70 years with COVID-19, enrolled during active disease. Sequenced: peripheral blood. The CDR3 region has the DNA TGTGCCAGCACCTATCCCGGGACAGCCGGCGGCTACACCTTC. Residues: CASTYPGTAGGYTF.